This T cell receptor (beta chain) was obtained from a study of spatial heterogeneity in lung cancer. The CDR3 contains 13 residues. Trimming pared 5 bases from V and 2 bases from J, leaving 7 bases between. CDR1 is MDHEN and CDR2 is SYDVKM in the germline V gene. From the 5' RACE reads, TCRdb called clonotypes with MiXCR, one entry per CDR3 protein. The sample carries roughly 9,800 distinct CDR3 sequences, about 5% recorded once. This clonotype was detected many times. Time point denoted: sample taken at primary tumor resection. Unsorted whole RNA samples from tumor, nontumor lung or frozen PBMC were sequenced.

The chain combines TRBV28 with TRBJ1-5; D is undetermined. This TCR came from a male donor with early-stage non-small cell lung cancer. Sequencing used PBMCs, obtained at surgery. The CDR3, as DNA: TGTGCCAGCAGTCCGACACGCAATCAGCCCCAGCATTTT. It yields the protein CASSPTRNQPQHF.